The T cell receptor (beta chain) described here comes from a study of T cell responses to AZD1222 COVID-19 vaccine. Study-level findings and limits: Just a handful of AZD1222 recipients were seropositive at baseline. Donors were chiefly white British, with a greater number of females, and clonal diversity was perhaps underestimated. At 160-218 and 743-854, vaccine-associated CD4 TCRs were dominant, and they spanned spike.

V trimming: 2 bases; J trimming: 0 bases; junction bases outside the gene matches: 3. The CDR3 spans 17 residues. In germline, CDR1 is LNHDA, CDR2 SQIVND (reference sequence). Method: immunoSEQ multiplex PCR; TCRdb's copy keeps in-frame clones and lacks some. The sample records 120,000 or so clones, 92% being singletons. On this clone itself: What it binds is unknown.

The V call is TRBV19, the J call TRBJ2-2; 10 bases align to TRBD2. This TCR derives from an adult in good health. The sequencing here drew on peripheral blood, taken on day 0 of AZD1222 vaccination. The CDR3 loop is CASSIRTSGANTGELFF. The CDR3 DNA sequence: TGTGCCAGTAGTATAAGGACTAGCGGAGCGAACACCGGGGAGCTGTTTTTT.